The clone carrying this T cell receptor (beta chain) was seen just once. TCRdb's table, derived via immunoSEQ multiplex PCR, lists solely in-frame clones and lacks some. Of around 13,000 clones listed, about 86% were seen once; the top ten hold about 10%. This sample stems from a study of technical replicates of blood from a few donors. The germline V gene has CDR1 MNHNY and CDR2 SVGAGI (reference sequence). The CDR3 extends over 14 amino acids. V was trimmed by 5 bases and J by 6 bases, leaving 16 bases between them. The chain joins TRBV6-6 to TRBJ1-1; TRBD1 might be the D (6 bases). This receptor was taken from a human donor in good health. The sample taken for sequencing was PBMCs. For the CDR3, the DNA is TGTGCCAGCAGTCAACAGGGTAATTCAGCTGAAGCTTTCTTT. Translation: CASSQQGNSAEAFF.